This TCR beta chain was sequenced for a study of blood T cell repertoires in COVID-19. Study-level background: Italy, Spain and the United States were the sources of the convalescent and acute COVID-19 samples.

The germline CDR1 and CDR2 sequences are SGHDN and FVKESK. This CDR3 comprises 16 residues. Between the trimmed V and J ends, which lost 4 bases and 3 bases, there was a span of 16 bases. In the authors' methods: Amplification of reference gene primers was used by the study to estimate nucleated cell counts. Some clones are missing from TCRdb's copy, which holds only in-frame ones; the method was immunoSEQ multiplex PCR. That table supplies the V and J calls and clone size; D and trimming were determined from the DNA. This sample carries roughly 62,000 clones, around nine tenths of them seen once, and the ten largest clones take 1%.

This rearrangement joins TRBV14 to TRBJ2-1; TRBD2 might be the D (6 bases). Sequencing was carried out using peripheral blood. The origin of this receptor is a man aged 70-80 years with acute or convalescent COVID-19. The CDR3 loop is CASSLLGSGVYNEQFF. CDR3 nucleotides: TGTGCCAGCAGCCTCCTAGGTAGCGGAGTCTACAATGAGCAGTTCTTC.